These 24 T cell receptor beta chains share one sample of origin, sequenced in a study of human T cells and chemical hapten exposure. TCRdb itself ran the RACE reads through MiXCR, one entry per CDR3 protein. The repertoire holds about 140,000 distinct CDR3 sequences, with approximately 12% as singletons. Sample time point: patch test 2, 6 weeks after DPC sensitization. As to treatment: therapeutic diphenylcyclopropenone sensitization with weekly scalp DPC. The sequenced sample was whole blood, obtained in connection with sensitization to the hapten diphenylcyclopropenone (DPC). The receptor source for this set is a woman aged 45-60 years with alopecia areata. Some clones in this sample may be carry-over from other donors' samples.

The chain employs TRBV18 and TRBJ2-7; TRBD1 agrees at 8 bases. Looked up from germline, CDR1 is KGHSH and CDR2 is LQKENI. The CDR3 has 15 residues. Unmatched junction bases numbered 7, after V lost 3 bases and J lost 3 bases. CDR3 protein: CASSPVPGGNYEQYF. CDR3 sequence (DNA): TGTGCCAGCTCACCGGTCCCAGGGGGCAACTACGAGCAGTACTTC.

This chain joins TRBV5-1 and TRBJ2-6; 7 positions agree with TRBD1. The J segment lost 4 bases and the V segment lost 0 bases, leaving 7 bases of the junction unmatched. CDR1 and CDR2 (germline): SGHRS, YFSETQ. The CDR3 runs 17 residues. The CDR3 here is CASSLDDRASGANVLTF. DNA for the CDR3: TGCGCCAGCAGCTTGGACGACAGGGCCTCCGGGGCCAACGTCCTGACTTTC. Using reference TRBV5-1 and TRBJ2-6 for the parts outside the CDR3, the full variable domain is KAGVTQTPRYLIKTRGQQVTLSCSPISGHRSVSWYQQTPGQGLQFLFEYFSETQRNKGNFPGRFSGRQFSNSRSEMNVSTLELGDSALYLCASSLDDRASGANVLTFGAGSRLTVL.

This clonotype was counted at least ten times. This rearrangement joins TRBV7-2 to TRBJ2-5; no firm D call. Per the germline V gene, CDR1 is SGHTA and CDR2 is FQGNSA. Deletions cut 5 bases from V and 4 bases from J, with 11 bases between. The CDR3 loop spans 13 amino acids. The CDR3 DNA reads TGTGCCAGCAGCGGGGTCTTAGGAGAGACCCAGTACTTC. Amino acid sequence: CASSGVLGETQYF.

This clonotype came up a few times. This chain connects TRBV29-1 to TRBJ2-3; D call uncertain. Per the germline V gene, CDR1 is SQVTM and CDR2 is ANQGSEA. The CDR3 contains 13 residues. The ends were cut back, 4 bases at V and 6 bases at J, with 14 bases in the middle. CDR3 coding DNA: TGCAGCGTTGCAAGTAGGGTTTCGGATACGCAGTATTTT. Translation gives CSVASRVSDTQYF.

This clonotype showed up many times. The chain joins TRBV29-1 to TRBJ2-5, with D perhaps TRBD1 (6 bases). Trimming shortened V by 4 bases and J by 5 bases, and 8 bases separated the two germline ends. In germline, CDR1 is SQVTM, CDR2 ANQGSEA. The CDR3 runs to 11 residues. The CDR3: CSVAGVETQYF. CDR3 DNA sequence: TGCAGCGTTGCAGGGGTGGAGACCCAGTACTTC.

This clonotype has ten or more counts. This chain uses TRBV19 with TRBJ1-2; D call uncertain. The CDR3 runs 14 residues. Trimming cost V 4 bases and J 0 bases, with 9 bases left between them. Germline V lookup: CDR1 LNHDA, CDR2 SQIVND (reference sequence). The CDR3 coding sequence is TGTGCCAGTAGTAGAACAGCAGCTAACTATGGCTACACCTTC. Amino acid sequence: CASSRTAANYGYTF. Full variable domain (missing parts from reference TRBV19 and TRBJ1-2): DGGITQSPKYLFRKEGQNVTLSCEQNLNHDAMYWYRQDPGQGLRLIYYSQIVNDFQKGDIAEGYSVSREKKESFPLTVTSAQKNPTAFYLCASSRTAANYGYTFGSGTRLTVV.

This clonotype was seen many times. This chain uses TRBV6-5 with TRBJ2-7, with TRBD2 matching over 8 bases. Germline assignment: CDR1 MNHEY and CDR2 SVGAGI. V lost 6 bases and J lost 2; bases outside the gene matches: 6. This CDR3 comprises 14 residues. The CDR3 DNA is TGTGCCAGCAGGACTAGCGTACCACCCTACGAGCAGTACTTC. It specifies CASRTSVPPYEQYF.

This clonotype showed up many times. The chain combines TRBV3-1 with TRBJ2-1, with D hard to call. Germline CDR1 LGHDT, CDR2 YNNKEL (reference sequence). Between the trimmed V and J ends, which lost 3 bases and 5 bases, there was a span of 5 bases. This CDR3 region has 12 residues. In DNA, the CDR3 is TGTGCCAGCAGCCAGATCGACAATGAGCAGTTCTTC. Translated, it gives CASSQIDNEQFF.

The chain carries TRBV6-6 and TRBJ2-3, with 7 bases identical to TRBD1. CDR1 and CDR2 (germline): MNHNY, SVGAGI (reference sequence). Losses at the gene ends were 0 bases for V and 1 base for J; bases not matched to a gene: 4. The CDR3 totals 16 residues. CDR3 sequence (DNA): TGTGCCAGCAGTTACTCAGAGGGGGCAGGCACAGATACGCAGTATTTT. This sequence encodes CASSYSEGAGTDTQYF.

This clonotype has a handful of counts. V gene TRBV29-1 combines with J gene TRBJ2-3; D gene ambiguous. Germline V gene data show CDR1 as SQVTM and CDR2 as ANQGSEA. V lost 5 bases to trimming and J lost 2 bases, with 8 bases between them. The CDR3 totals 12 residues. The CDR3 DNA reads as TGCAGCGTTTCGACCCTCACAGATACGCAGTATTTT. As protein: CSVSTLTDTQYF.

This clonotype was counted only a few times. The V gene is TRBV29-1, the J gene TRBJ2-1, with TRBD1 matching 9 bases. The trim removed 7 bases at V and 1 base at J, leaving 8 bases unmatched. The CDR3 sequence is 15 residues long. Germline V gives CDR1 SQVTM, CDR2 ANQGSEA. The CDR3: CSGWDRAGSYNEQFF. CDR3 coding DNA: TGCAGCGGATGGGACAGGGCGGGGTCCTACAATGAGCAGTTCTTC.

This clonotype was detected ten times or more. The CDR3 nucleotides are TGCAGCGTAAATGAAGGGGTGGCTTTCTTT. Residues: CSVNEGVAFF. V is TRBV29-1 and J is TRBJ1-1; D perhaps matches TRBD1 (5 bases). Germline CDR1 SQVTM, CDR2 ANQGSEA. This CDR3 has 10 amino acids. The V gene lost 6 bases and the J gene lost 11 bases, with 13 bases spanning the gap. Using reference TRBV29-1 and TRBJ1-1 for the parts outside the CDR3, the full variable domain is SAVISQKPSRDICQRGTSLTIQCQVDSQVTMMFWYRQQPGQSLTLIATANQGSEATYESGFVIDKFPISRPNLTFSTLTVSNMSPEDSSIYLCSVNEGVAFFGQGTRLTVV.

This clonotype was recorded only once. A much larger clone differs by one base, so this may be a read error. The chain has TRBV7-2 and TRBJ2-5; D possibly uses TRBD1 or TRBD2 (5 bases each). The V gene lost 4 bases and the J gene lost 10 bases, with 13 bases spanning the gap. The CDR3 is made up of 12 amino acids. Per the germline V gene, CDR1 is SGHTA and CDR2 is FQGNSA. CDR3 protein: CASSSGPPSQYF. The CDR3 nucleotides read TGTGCCAGCAGCTCGGGACCCCCGAGCCAGTACTTC. Filled out from reference TRBV7-2 and TRBJ2-5, the complete variable domain reads GAGVSQSPSNKVTEKGKDVELRCDPISGHTALYWYRQSLGQGLEFLIYFQGNSAPDKSGLPSDRFSAERTGGSVSTLTIQRTQQEDSAVYLCASSSGPPSQYFGPGTRLLVL.

This chain links TRBV6-2 or TRBV6-3 with TRBJ2-1; 8 bases match TRBD1. V shed 7 bases and J 3 bases; nucleotides not matched to a gene: 5. The CDR3 contains 14 residues. The germline V gene encodes CDR1 MNHEY and CDR2 SVGEGT. The chain's CDR3 is CASMRQGYYNEQFF. Here the CDR3 DNA reads TGTGCCAGCATGCGACAGGGGTACTACAATGAGCAGTTCTTC.

The chain carries TRBV20-1 and TRBJ2-5; D is perhaps TRBD2 (6 bases). The CDR3 runs 14 residues. Trimming left V 3 bases short and J 2 bases short, with 13 bases between. Germline V lookup: CDR1 DFQATT, CDR2 SNEGSKA (reference sequence). Written as DNA, the CDR3 is TGCAGTGCTAGGGCCAGCGGGCATCAAGAGACCCAGTACTTC. Protein: CSARASGHQETQYF.

The V and J genes are TRBV12-3 or TRBV12-4 and TRBJ1-1; TRBD1 is a possible D gene (5 bases). Trimming pared 3 bases from V and 3 bases from J, leaving 11 bases between. This CDR3 region has 14 residues. CDR3 DNA: TGTGCCAGCAGTTTTAGGCAGGGCCACACTGAAGCTTTCTTT. Its translation is CASSFRQGHTEAFF.

This clonotype was observed a few times. The chain joins TRBV27 to TRBJ2-7; D could derive from TRBD1 or TRBD2 (6 bases each). V gave up 2 bases and J gave up 0 bases, with 11 bases separating them. CDR1 is MNHEY, CDR2 SMNVEV, per germline (reference sequence). The CDR3 is 15 residues long. The CDR3 region is CASSLRGTRSYEQYF. The CDR3 DNA is TGTGCCAGCAGTTTACGCGGGACACGCTCCTACGAGCAGTACTTC.

This clonotype has ten or more counts. The chain recombines TRBV29-1 with TRBJ2-1; TRBD2 matches at 11 bases. The trim removed 7 bases at V and 6 bases at J, leaving 8 bases unmatched. This CDR3 has 14 amino acids. Germline-derived CDR1 and CDR2 are SQVTM and ANQGSEA. The CDR3 nucleotides are TGCAGCGGGGTGACTAGCGGGACAGGCAATGAGCAGTTCTTC. It codes for CSGVTSGTGNEQFF.

This clonotype was recorded a few times. The chain recombines TRBV7-9 with TRBJ2-5; 7 bases agree with TRBD2. V dropped 1 base and J dropped 6; count of bases not matched to a gene: 5. This CDR3 comprises 14 residues. The germline gives CDR1 SEHNR, CDR2 FQNEAQ (reference sequence). In DNA form, the CDR3 reads TGTGCCAGCAGCTTAGTTGCGGGAGCGAAGACCCAGTACTTC. This gives the protein CASSLVAGAKTQYF.

V usage is TRBV12-3 or TRBV12-4 and J usage is TRBJ2-3; 12 nucleotides align to TRBD2. The V gene end was trimmed by 6 bases and the J gene end by 4 bases; junction bases not matched to a gene: 11. CDR3 length: 17 amino acids. The CDR3: CASSPVGLAGRSDTQYF. The CDR3 DNA is TGTGCCAGCAGCCCAGTCGGACTAGCGGGAAGGTCAGATACGCAGTATTTT.

This clonotype was observed a few times. The chain carries TRBV18 and TRBJ1-5; D is possibly TRBD1 (5 bases). V was pared by 3 bases and J by 11 bases, with 17 bases between. Germline values: CDR1 KGHSH, CDR2 LQKENI. The CDR3 consists of 14 residues. The CDR3 coding sequence is TGTGCCAGCTCACCGGGACGGGACCCACAGGCCCAGCATTTT. Amino acids: CASSPGRDPQAQHF.

This clonotype was seen ten or more times. The chain employs TRBV27 and TRBJ2-1; 10 bases agree with TRBD2. Germline-derived CDR1 and CDR2 are MNHEY and SMNVEV (reference sequence). With 7 bases clipped from V and 1 base from J, the junction kept 19 bases outside the gene matches. The CDR3 has 20 amino acids. CDR3 nucleotide sequence: TGTGCCAGCACCTTCCTCAGACTAGCGGGTACTAGGAGATCCTACAATGAGCAGTTCTTC. Protein product: CASTFLRLAGTRRSYNEQFF.

This clonotype was observed at least ten times. V usage is TRBV9 and J usage is TRBJ2-1; 13 bases are a match to TRBD2. V shed 6 bases and J 8 bases; nucleotides not matched to a gene: 8. Per germline, CDR1 SGDLS and CDR2 YYNGEE. This CDR3 spans 15 amino acids. CDR3 coding DNA: TGTGCCAGCAACAACGGACTAGCGGGAGTGGATGAGCAGTTCTTC. Translating gives CASNNGLAGVDEQFF.

This clonotype was picked up a small number of times. This chain uses TRBV18 with TRBJ2-5; no clear D. With 1 base removed from V and 2 bases from J, the gap between germline ends came to 5 bases. There are 13 residues in the CDR3. The V gene's germline CDR1 is KGHSH and CDR2 LQKENI. The CDR3 nucleotides read TGTGCCAGCTCACCACTGCGGCAAGAGACCCAGTACTTC. It yields the protein CASSPLRQETQYF.